This TCR beta chain is from a study of molecular identifiers for immune sequencing clone quantification. Previously described methods with listed TCR primers produced the bulk TCR libraries. Using its own MiXCR run on the PCR reads, TCRdb lists one record per CDR3 protein. The sample has 53,000 or so distinct CDR3 sequences; more than 35% are singletons. This clonotype was seen repeatedly, ten times or more. Its antigen is undetermined. Naive CD8 T cells were FACS-sorted by CD8+CD4-CCR7+CD45RA+ markers. The germline V gene encodes CDR1 MNHEY and CDR2 SVGEGT. The V and J ends lost 10 bases and 7 bases respectively, with 14 bases between them. The CDR3 totals 13 residues. Study-level points and caveats: Clones that had above 20 RNA copies took up over 98% of effector molecules but under 1% in naive cells. Detectable among about a million naive cells, according to reports, was Jurkat TCR RNA spiked in from one cell.

This rearrangement joins TRBV6-2 or TRBV6-3 to TRBJ1-6, with D possibly being TRBD1 (5 bases). The sequence was obtained from a human donor in good health. Some libraries in this study had Jurkat cell RNA spiked in. Sequenced input: naive CD8+ T cells from blood, with Jurkat cell RNA spiked in. Noted subset: FACS-sorted CD8+CD4-CCR7+CD45RA+ naive T cells. CDR3 sequence reads: CATRDRGNSPLHF. CDR3 bases: TGTGCCACCCGGGACCGGGGAAATTCACCCCTCCACTTT.